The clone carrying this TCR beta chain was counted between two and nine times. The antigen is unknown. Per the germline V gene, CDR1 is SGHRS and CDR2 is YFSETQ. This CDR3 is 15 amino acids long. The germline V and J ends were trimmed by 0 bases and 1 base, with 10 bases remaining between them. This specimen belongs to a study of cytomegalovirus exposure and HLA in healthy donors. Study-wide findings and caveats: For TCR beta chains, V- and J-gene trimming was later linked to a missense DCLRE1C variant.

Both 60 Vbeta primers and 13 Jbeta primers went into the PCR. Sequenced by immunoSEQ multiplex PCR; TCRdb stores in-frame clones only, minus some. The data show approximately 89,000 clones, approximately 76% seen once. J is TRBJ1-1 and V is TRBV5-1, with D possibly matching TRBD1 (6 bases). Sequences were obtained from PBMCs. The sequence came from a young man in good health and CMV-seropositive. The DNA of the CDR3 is TGCGCCAGCAGCTTGGTTACAGGGCGGAACACTGAAGCTTTCTTT. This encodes CASSLVTGRNTEAFF.